These T cell receptor beta chains were read from a single sample in a study of spatial heterogeneity in lung cancer. TCRdb reprocessed the 5' RACE reads with MiXCR, giving one entry per CDR3 protein. This table has roughly 80,000 distinct CDR3 sequences, 7% to 9% appearing once. The sequencing here drew on PBMCs, taken at surgery. These TCRs come from a male donor with early-stage non-small cell lung cancer. Both conserved end residues are part of each CDR3. A D gene is named only where the DNA matches it firmly. The listing skips clone size in some rows; elsewhere it reads once, few, many or a size class.

>NA|TRBJ1-2|NA|TRBV5-1
TGCGCCAGCAGCTTGGATGTAGGGGGGACTGGCTACACCTTC
CASSLDVGGTGYTF
>NA|TRBJ1-1|NA|TRBV6-1
TGTGCCAGCAGTGAAAGAATCAGGGACACTGAAGCTTTCTTT
CASSERIRDTEAFF
>NA|TRBJ1-5|many|TRBV19
TGTGCCAGTAGGGCATCGATTAGCAATCAGCCCCAGCATTTT
CASRASISNQPQHF
>NA|TRBJ1-1|many|TRBV4-2
TGTGCCAGCAGTCCGGGGTGGGATGAAGCTTTCTTT
CASSPGWDEAFF
>TRBD2|TRBJ2-7|NA|TRBV28
TGTGCCAGCAGTGGACGACTAGCGGGGTACTACGAGCAGTACTTC
CASSGRLAGYYEQYF
>NA|TRBJ1-3|NA|TRBV4-1
TGCGCCAGCGGGGGGGGCTCTGGAAACACCATATATTTT
CASGGGSGNTIYF
>NA|TRBJ2-1|many|TRBV6-1
TGTGCCAGCAGTGCTCTCCGAAGCTCCTACAATGAGCAGTTCTTC
CASSALRSSYNEQFF
>NA|TRBJ2-3|few|TRBV5-8
TGTGCCAGCAGCACGCGCCTTCGTTCAAGAGATACGCAGTATTTT
CASSTRLRSRDTQYF
>NA|TRBJ1-1|NA|TRBV4-2
TGTGCCAGCACCCCCACAGGGATGAACACTGAAGCTTTCTTT
CASTPTGMNTEAFF
>TRBD1|TRBJ1-2|many|TRBV9
TGTGCCAGCAGCCTTGGGACAGGAAGTTATGGCTACACCTTC
CASSLGTGSYGYTF
>TRBD1|TRBJ2-7|NA|TRBV15
TGTGCCACCAGTCCCGGGACAGGGGACTACGAGCAGTACTTC
CATSPGTGDYEQYF
>NA|TRBJ1-4|NA|TRBV29-1
TGCAGCGTTGGGGGTTTGGGGGCTTCTAATGAAAAACTGTTTTTT
CSVGGLGASNEKLFF
>NA|TRBJ1-1|few|TRBV7-9
TGTGCCAGCAGCTTAGCGTTAGGAGGGGAAGCTTTCTTT
CASSLALGGEAFF
>NA|TRBJ2-7|few|TRBV18
TGTGCCACCCGAGAGTCGCCCTACGAGCAGTACTTC
CATRESPYEQYF
>NA|TRBJ2-1|few|TRBV6-2/TRBV6-3
TGTGCCAGCAGTTTCCCAGGGGACTACAATGAGCAGTTCTTC
CASSFPGDYNEQFF
>NA|TRBJ1-1|many|TRBV28
TGTGCCAGCACGCCCCCCAACACTGAAGCTTTCTTT
CASTPPNTEAFF
>NA|TRBJ1-1|many|TRBV20-1
TGCAGTGCTAGAGAACGACTGGGCGCCACTGAAGCTTTCTTT
CSARERLGATEAFF
>TRBD2|TRBJ2-1|NA|TRBV11-2
TGTGCCAGCAGCTTAGACCCAGGACTAGCGGTCCGTTGGAATGAGCAGTTCTTC
CASSLDPGLAVRWNEQFF
>NA|TRBJ1-5|few|TRBV5-1
TGCGCCAGCAGCTTCAGGGGAGGCGTAGATCAGCCCCAGCATTTT
CASSFRGGVDQPQHF
>TRBD2|TRBJ2-7|many|TRBV7-2
TGTGCCAGCAGCTTAGGAGCTAGCGGGAGCCTCGAGCAGTACTTC
CASSLGASGSLEQYF
>NA|TRBJ1-5|NA|TRBV7-2
TGTGCCAGCAGCCCAGGAACCTATAGCAATCAGCCCCAGCATTTT
CASSPGTYSNQPQHF
>NA|TRBJ1-1|many|TRBV27
TGTGCCAGCAGAGCGTCGGCGAACACTGAAGCTTTCTTT
CASRASANTEAFF
>NA|TRBJ2-2|many|TRBV7-3
TGTGCCAGCAGCTTAGATGCACTTAGCACCGGGGAGCTGTTTTTT
CASSLDALSTGELFF
>TRBD2|TRBJ2-1|many|TRBV5-1
TGCGCCAGCAGCAAGTTAGCGGGAGGGTACAATGAGCAGTTCTTC
CASSKLAGGYNEQFF
>NA|TRBJ2-1|NA|TRBV5-8
TGTGCCAGCAGCTTGGGGCTTCGCTCCTACAATGAGCAGTTCTTC
CASSLGLRSYNEQFF
>NA|TRBJ2-7|NA|TRBV5-6
TGTGCCAGCAGCTTCCCGACGGTATACGAGCAGTACTTC
CASSFPTVYEQYF
>NA|TRBJ1-6|many|TRBV12-3/TRBV12-4
TGTGCCAGCAGCCAGATCCGGAATTCACCCCTCCACTTT
CASSQIRNSPLHF
>TRBD1|TRBJ1-1|NA|TRBV9
TGTGCCAGCAGCCCTTCCGGGACAGGGGGAGAAGCTTTCTTT
CASSPSGTGGEAFF
>TRBD2|TRBJ2-7|many|TRBV5-1
TGCGCCAGCAGCTTACTAGCGGGAGGGTCCTACGAGCAGTACTTC
CASSLLAGGSYEQYF
>NA|TRBJ2-1|NA|TRBV5-5
TGTGCCAGCAGCTTGATGTTCGGGAATGAGCAGTTCTTC
CASSLMFGNEQFF
>NA|TRBJ1-3|many|TRBV29-1
TGCAGTGTAATCCTGGGAGGAAACACCATATATTTT
CSVILGGNTIYF
>NA|TRBJ1-2|many|TRBV12-3/TRBV12-4
TGTGCCAGCAGTTTAAATTTCCAGGACTACACCTTC
CASSLNFQDYTF
>NA|TRBJ2-2|NA|TRBV14
TGTGCCAGCAGCCAAGGTCGGACGAACACCGGGGAGCTGTTTTTT
CASSQGRTNTGELFF
>TRBD2|TRBJ2-7|many|TRBV20-1
TGCAGTGCTAGAGAAGAACTAGCGATCCACGAGCAGTACTTC
CSAREELAIHEQYF
>NA|TRBJ1-1|NA|TRBV12-3/TRBV12-4
TGTGCCAGCAGTTTACTGGTCCAGAACACTGAAGCTTTCTTT
CASSLLVQNTEAFF
>TRBD2|TRBJ2-4|NA|TRBV30
TGTGCCTGGAGTCGGGAGGGAAACATTCAGTACTTC
CAWSREGNIQYF
>NA|TRBJ2-7|NA|TRBV7-8
TGTGCCAGCAGCCTGGACTCCGTGAGCTCCTACGAGCAGTACTTC
CASSLDSVSSYEQYF
>NA|TRBJ2-2|many|TRBV25-1
TGTGCCAGCAACGGGAACACCGGGGAGCTGTTTTTT
CASNGNTGELFF
>NA|TRBJ1-2|many|TRBV5-1
TGCGCCAGCAGCCCTAACAGGGAGTGGGGTGGCTACACCTTC
CASSPNREWGGYTF
>NA|TRBJ2-1|NA|TRBV7-3
TGTGCCAGCAGCCCCGGAGGCAATGAGCAGTTCTTC
CASSPGGNEQFF
>NA|TRBJ2-1|many|TRBV7-9
TGTGCCAGCAGCGCCCGGGAACTCTATGAGCAGTTCTTC
CASSARELYEQFF
>NA|TRBJ2-1|NA|TRBV5-1
TGCGCCAGCAGCTCCCTTAGGGGTATTGAGCAGTTCTTC
CASSSLRGIEQFF
>TRBD1|TRBJ2-2|NA|TRBV5-1
TGCGCCAGCAGACGCCTTGACAGGGGTGCGAACACCGGGGAGCTGTTTTTT
CASRRLDRGANTGELFF
>NA|TRBJ1-3|few|TRBV27
TGTGCCAGCAGTTCGACACGGGGAAACACCATATATTTT
CASSSTRGNTIYF
>TRBD2|TRBJ2-7|many|TRBV24-1
TGTGCCACCAGCCGGACGGGGACTAGCTCCTACGAGCAGTACTTC
CATSRTGTSSYEQYF